This T cell receptor beta chain was found in a study of somatic mutations in cytotoxic T cells in rheumatoid arthritis. Germline CDR1 SEHNR, CDR2 FQNEAQ (reference sequence). V was pared by 3 bases and J by 1 base, with 4 bases of the junction left unmatched. The CDR3 is 15 residues long. Here immunoSEQ multiplex PCR was the method, and the copy in TCRdb shows in-frame clones only, minus some. The data hold approximately 30,000 clones, with around four fifths observed a single time. The V gene is TRBV7-9, the J gene TRBJ1-1; 8 nucleotides match TRBD1. The specimen sequenced was CD8+ T cells sorted from blood. The TCR comes from an adult with rheumatoid arthritis. The CDR3 DNA sequence: TGTGCCAGCAGCTTCAGGACAGGGTCGAACACTGAAGCTTTCTTT. This encodes CASSFRTGSNTEAFF.